This is a list of T cell receptor beta chains from one sample in a study of patients and donors after allogeneic stem cell transplantation. MiXCR, applied by TCRdb to the RT-PCR reads, yields one record per CDR3 protein. The profile shows approximately 210,000 distinct CDR3 sequences, roughly 40% of them singletons. Sequencing was performed on blood, either unsorted or a sorted T cell fraction (not recorded which). The receptor set was obtained from a human donor who was either an allogeneic HSCT recipient or a stem cell or donor lymphocyte infusion donor (not recorded which). It is not recorded whose cells these are; they may come from a transplant donor. Each CDR3 is given with its conserved first and last residue. The D gene is left open where the match is weak. Size values are once, few and many counts, or a class for expanded clones, and some rows have none.

TRBJ1-3,TRBV24-1,NA,few,TGTGCCACCAGTGGGGACGGAGTCTTTGGCCACACCATATATTTT,CATSGDGVFGHTIYF
TRBJ2-1,TRBV5-8,NA,NA,TGTGCCAGCCTACGGATATACAATGAGCAGTTCTTC,CASLRIYNEQFF
TRBJ2-5,TRBV12-3/TRBV12-4,NA,NA,TGTGCCAGCAGTCCACTAGGATTTGGCGAAGAGACCCAGTACTTC,CASSPLGFGEETQYF
TRBJ1-5,TRBV7-9,NA,NA,TGTGCCAGCAGCTTAGGCGGCCTCATAAATCAGCCCCAGCATTTT,CASSLGGLINQPQHF
TRBJ1-1,TRBV15,NA,NA,TGTGCCACCAGCAGAGAAGAGGGAACTGAAGCTTTCTTT,CATSREEGTEAFF
TRBJ1-5,TRBV7-8,NA,NA,TGTGCCAGCAGCTTGGCTCAGGGTAGGCCCCAGCATTTT,CASSLAQGRPQHF
TRBJ1-2,TRBV4-3,NA,few,TGCGCCAGCAGCCCCCCCGCAGGGATGAATGGCTACACCTTC,CASSPPAGMNGYTF
TRBJ1-2,TRBV7-6,NA,few,TGTGCCAGCAGCTTACTCCCCGTGACCGGCTATGGCTACACCTTC,CASSLLPVTGYGYTF
TRBJ1-2,TRBV3-1,NA,NA,TGTGCCAGCACTTCCTGGGACGGAGCGAAACCTAACTATGGCTACACCTTC,CASTSWDGAKPNYGYTF
TRBJ2-3,TRBV4-3,TRBD2,few,TGCGCCAGCAGCCAAGAAATTACTAGCGGGAGAAGAACAGATACGCAGTATTTT,CASSQEITSGRRTDTQYF
TRBJ1-5,TRBV29-1,NA,NA,TGCAGCGTCCATGAGGGTCCTTATAGCAATCAGCCCCAGCATTTT,CSVHEGPYSNQPQHF
TRBJ2-3,TRBV10-3,NA,NA,TGTGCCATCAGTGATCCGATAGCCGCAGATACGCAGTATTTT,CAISDPIAADTQYF
TRBJ1-4,TRBV7-9,TRBD1,NA,TGTGCCAGCAGCCCGGGGACAGGGCTAAATGAAAAACTGTTTTTT,CASSPGTGLNEKLFF
TRBJ2-7,TRBV25-1,NA,NA,TGTGCCAGCAGTGTTGGCAGGGATGGCTACGAGCAGTACTTC,CASSVGRDGYEQYF
TRBJ2-2,TRBV4-3,TRBD2,NA,TGCGCCAGCAGCCAAGATGGGGAACTAGCGGGAGGGAACACCGGGGAGCTGTTTTTT,CASSQDGELAGGNTGELFF
TRBJ2-1,TRBV7-9,NA,once,TGTGCCAGCAGCCCTCGTGGCAGCCCTTATCCGTACAATGAGCAGTTCTTC,CASSPRGSPYPYNEQFF
TRBJ2-7,TRBV5-1,TRBD1,once,TGCGCCAGCAGGGGACAGAGTTTCTACGAGCAGTACTTC,CASRGQSFYEQYF
TRBJ2-1,TRBV20-1,TRBD2,once,TGCAGTGCTCCTCAACGGACTAGCGGGAGTAGCAATGAGCAGTTCTTC,CSAPQRTSGSSNEQFF
TRBJ2-7,TRBV12-3/TRBV12-4,NA,NA,TGTGCCAGCAGTCCACCCGGGACCCATCGTGAGCAGTACTTC,CASSPPGTHREQYF
TRBJ1-2,TRBV20-1,TRBD1,NA,TGCAGTGCTAGTGGGACAGGGAACTATGGCTACACCTTC,CSASGTGNYGYTF
TRBJ1-2,TRBV6-6,NA,NA,TGTGCCAGCAGGCACCTAGAAGGGGGAGTTTATGGCTACACCTTC,CASRHLEGGVYGYTF
TRBJ1-5,TRBV5-1,NA,few,TGCGCCAGCAGGGAAACTTATAGCAATCAGCCCCAGCATTTT,CASRETYSNQPQHF
TRBJ2-5,TRBV12-3/TRBV12-4,NA,NA,TGTGCCAGCAGTAGGGGAATTCAAGAGACCCAGTACTTC,CASSRGIQETQYF
TRBJ2-1,TRBV3-1,TRBD2,NA,TGTGCCAGCAGCCAAGCTGCGGGAGGAAATGAGCAGTTCTTC,CASSQAAGGNEQFF
TRBJ2-1,TRBV5-1,TRBD1,NA,TGCGCCAGCGGGGGGCAGGACAGGGTGGACAATGAGCAGTTCTTC,CASGGQDRVDNEQFF
TRBJ2-3,TRBV6-2/TRBV6-3,NA,NA,TGTGCCAGCAGTTACTCAGAGACTAACACAGATACGCAGTATTTT,CASSYSETNTDTQYF